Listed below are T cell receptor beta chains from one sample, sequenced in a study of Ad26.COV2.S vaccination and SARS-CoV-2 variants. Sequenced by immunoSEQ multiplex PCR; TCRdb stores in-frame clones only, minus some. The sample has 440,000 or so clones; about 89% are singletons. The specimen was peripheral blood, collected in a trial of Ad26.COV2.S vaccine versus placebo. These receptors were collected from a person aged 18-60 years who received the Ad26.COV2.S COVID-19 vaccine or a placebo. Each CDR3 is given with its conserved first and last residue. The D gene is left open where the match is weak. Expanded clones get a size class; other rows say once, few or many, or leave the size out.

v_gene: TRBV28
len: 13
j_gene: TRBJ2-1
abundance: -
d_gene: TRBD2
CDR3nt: TGTGCCAGCAGGAGGACTAGCGGGGGCCGTGGGTTCTTC
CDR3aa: CASRRTSGGRGFF

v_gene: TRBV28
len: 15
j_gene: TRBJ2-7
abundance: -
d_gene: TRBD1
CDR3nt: TGTGCCAGCAGTTCCGAGGGACAGGGGAGCTACGAGCAGTACTTC
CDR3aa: CASSSEGQGSYEQYF

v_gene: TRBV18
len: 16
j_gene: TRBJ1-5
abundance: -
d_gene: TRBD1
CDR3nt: TGTGCCAGCTCACCCCAGGGACAGGGGGCTGGGCAGCCCCAGCATTTT
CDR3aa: CASSPQGQGAGQPQHF

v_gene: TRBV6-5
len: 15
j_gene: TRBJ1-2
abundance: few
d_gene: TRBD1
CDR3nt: TGTGCCAGCAGTCCCCCCAGACAGGGGGCGGATGGCTACACCTTC
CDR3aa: CASSPPRQGADGYTF

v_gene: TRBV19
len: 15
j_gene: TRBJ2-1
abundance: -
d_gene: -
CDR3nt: TGTGCCAGTAACTCCGGGACTCCCGGATACAATGAGCAGTTCTTC
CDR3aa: CASNSGTPGYNEQFF

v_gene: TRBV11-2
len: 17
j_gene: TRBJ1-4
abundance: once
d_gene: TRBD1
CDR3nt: TGTGCCAGCAGCTTAACAGAGCAGGGGGCATATAACGAAAAACTGTTTTTT
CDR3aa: CASSLTEQGAYNEKLFF

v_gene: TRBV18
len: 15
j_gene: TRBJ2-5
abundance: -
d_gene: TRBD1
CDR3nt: TGTGCCAGCTCACCCTACAGGGGGCCCCAAGAGACCCAGTACTTC
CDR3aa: CASSPYRGPQETQYF

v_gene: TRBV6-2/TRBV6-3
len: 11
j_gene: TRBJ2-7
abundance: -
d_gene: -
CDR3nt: TGTGCCAGCAGTTACGTTTCTAGTCAGTACTTC
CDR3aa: CASSYVSSQYF

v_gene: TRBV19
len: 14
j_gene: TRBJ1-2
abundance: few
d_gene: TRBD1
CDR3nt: TGTGCCAGTAGACGGACAGGGTCTAACTATGGCTACACCTTC
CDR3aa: CASRRTGSNYGYTF

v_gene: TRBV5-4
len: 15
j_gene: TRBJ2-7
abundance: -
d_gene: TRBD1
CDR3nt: TGTGCCAGCAGCGCGAGCGGGACAGGGGTATCCGAGCAGTACTTC
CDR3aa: CASSASGTGVSEQYF

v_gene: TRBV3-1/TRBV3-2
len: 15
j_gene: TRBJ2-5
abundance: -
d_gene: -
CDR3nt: TGTGCCAGCAGCCAAGATCCCTACAGGATAGAGACCCAGTACTTC
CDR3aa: CASSQDPYRIETQYF

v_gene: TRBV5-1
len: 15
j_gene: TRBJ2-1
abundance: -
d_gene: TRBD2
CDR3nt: TGCGCCAGCAGCTTGGTACTAGCGGTCGGAAATGAGCAGTTCTTC
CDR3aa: CASSLVLAVGNEQFF

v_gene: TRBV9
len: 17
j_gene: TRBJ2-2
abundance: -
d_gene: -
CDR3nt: TGTGCCAGCAGCGCCCACCTGGGACCAGCTACCACCGGGGAGCTGTTTTTT
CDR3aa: CASSAHLGPATTGELFF

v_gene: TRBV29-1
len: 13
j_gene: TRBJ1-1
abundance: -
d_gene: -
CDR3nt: TGCAGCGTTTATAAGGTCATGAACACTGAAGCTTTCTTT
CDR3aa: CSVYKVMNTEAFF

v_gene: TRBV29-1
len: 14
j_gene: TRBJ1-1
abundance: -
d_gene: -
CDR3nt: TGCAGCGTTGGGCAGGTCCTTTCGGACACTGAAGCTTTCTTT
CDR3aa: CSVGQVLSDTEAFF

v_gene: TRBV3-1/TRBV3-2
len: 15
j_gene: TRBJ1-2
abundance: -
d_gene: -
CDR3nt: TGTGCCAGCAGCCAGATAGGGACAAAGAACTATGGCTACACCTTC
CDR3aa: CASSQIGTKNYGYTF

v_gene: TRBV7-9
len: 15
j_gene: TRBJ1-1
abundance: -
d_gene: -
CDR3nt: TGTGCCAGCAGCTTAGCGCAGGGCTGGAACACTGAAGCTTTCTTT
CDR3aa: CASSLAQGWNTEAFF

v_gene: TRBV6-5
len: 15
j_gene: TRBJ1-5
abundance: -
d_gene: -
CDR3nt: TGTGCCAGCAGTTACTCGTCTCGCCCCAATCAGCCCCAGCATTTT
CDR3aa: CASSYSSRPNQPQHF

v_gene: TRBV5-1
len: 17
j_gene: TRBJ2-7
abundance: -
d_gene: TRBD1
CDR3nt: TGCGCCAGCAGCTTGATAGTGGGGGGACAGGGGAACTACGAGCAGTACTTC
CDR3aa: CASSLIVGGQGNYEQYF

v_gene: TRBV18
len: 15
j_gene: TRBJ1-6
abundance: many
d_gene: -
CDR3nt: TGTGCCAGCTCACCCGGGGCATGGGGTAATTCACCCCTCCACTTT
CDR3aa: CASSPGAWGNSPLHF

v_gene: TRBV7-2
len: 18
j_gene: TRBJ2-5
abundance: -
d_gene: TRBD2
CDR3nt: TGTGCCAGCAGCTTGCTCCTCTTGGGACTAGCGGGGGAAGAGACCCAGTACTTC
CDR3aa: CASSLLLLGLAGEETQYF

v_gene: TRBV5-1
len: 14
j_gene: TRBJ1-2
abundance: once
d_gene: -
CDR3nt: TGCGCCAGCAGCCAAGGGGCCCCGTCCTATGGCTACACCTTC
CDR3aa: CASSQGAPSYGYTF

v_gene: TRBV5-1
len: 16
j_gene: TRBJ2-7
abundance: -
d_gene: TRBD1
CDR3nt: TGCGCCAGCAGCGAACAGGGGGGACCTTTTATGGACGAGCAGTACTTC
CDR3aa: CASSEQGGPFMDEQYF

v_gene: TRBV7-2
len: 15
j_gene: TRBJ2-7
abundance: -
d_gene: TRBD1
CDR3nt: TGTGCCAGCAGTCGCCTTGAGGGGGCGGCCTACGAGCAGTACTTC
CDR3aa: CASSRLEGAAYEQYF

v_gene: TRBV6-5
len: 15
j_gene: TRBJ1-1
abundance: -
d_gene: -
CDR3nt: TGTGCCAGCAGTTACGCTGGCAGGGGGAACACTGAAGCTTTCTTT
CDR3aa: CASSYAGRGNTEAFF

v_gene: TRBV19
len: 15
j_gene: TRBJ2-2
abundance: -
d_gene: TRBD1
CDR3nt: TGTGCCAGTAGTTCGGACAGGGGGCTCACCGGGGAGCTGTTTTTT
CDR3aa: CASSSDRGLTGELFF

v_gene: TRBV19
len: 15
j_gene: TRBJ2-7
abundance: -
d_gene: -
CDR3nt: TGTGCCAGTAGTGCACGAATTACGGGCTCCTACGAGCAGTACTTC
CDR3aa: CASSARITGSYEQYF

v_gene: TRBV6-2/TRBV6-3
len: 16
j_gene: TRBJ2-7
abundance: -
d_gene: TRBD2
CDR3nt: TGTGCCAGCAGTTTTCGACTAGCGGGGACCGCCTACGAGCAGTACTTC
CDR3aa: CASSFRLAGTAYEQYF

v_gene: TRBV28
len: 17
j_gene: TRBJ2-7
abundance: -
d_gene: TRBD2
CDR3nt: TGTGCCAGCAGTTTTCTGGCTAGCGGGAGGGACTCGTACGAGCAGTACTTC
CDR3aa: CASSFLASGRDSYEQYF

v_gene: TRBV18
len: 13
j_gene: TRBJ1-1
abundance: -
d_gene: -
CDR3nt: TGTGCCAGCGCACAGGGAGTTGACACTGAAGCTTTCTTT
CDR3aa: CASAQGVDTEAFF

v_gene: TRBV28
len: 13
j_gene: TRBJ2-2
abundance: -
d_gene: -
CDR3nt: TGTGCCAGCAGTTTCCCTTACACCGGGGAGCTGTTTTTT
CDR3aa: CASSFPYTGELFF

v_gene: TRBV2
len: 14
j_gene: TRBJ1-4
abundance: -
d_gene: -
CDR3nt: TGTGCCAGCAGTGAAAGCGAGTCAGTTCAAAAACTGTTTTTT
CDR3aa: CASSESESVQKLFF

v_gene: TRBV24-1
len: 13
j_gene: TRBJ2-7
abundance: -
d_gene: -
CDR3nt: TGTGCCACCAGTGATTCAGAAACCTACGAGCAGTACTTC
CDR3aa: CATSDSETYEQYF

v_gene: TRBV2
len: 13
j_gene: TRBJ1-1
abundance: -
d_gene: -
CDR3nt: TGTGCCAGCAGAGAGCAGGGTCGGACTGAAGCTTTCTTT
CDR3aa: CASREQGRTEAFF

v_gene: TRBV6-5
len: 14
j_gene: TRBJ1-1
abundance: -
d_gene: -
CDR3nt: TGTGCCAGCAGTTACGGCAGGCCTGAATTTGGAGCTTTCTTT
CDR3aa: CASSYGRPEFGAFF

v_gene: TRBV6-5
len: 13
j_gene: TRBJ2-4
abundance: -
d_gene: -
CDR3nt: TGTGCCAGCAGTTACGGACAGCAAAACATTCAGTACTTC
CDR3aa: CASSYGQQNIQYF

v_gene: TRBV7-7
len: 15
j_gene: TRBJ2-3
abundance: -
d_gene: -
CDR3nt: TGTGCTAGCAGCCCATCCAACGGACGCACAGATACGCAGTATTTT
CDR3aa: CASSPSNGRTDTQYF

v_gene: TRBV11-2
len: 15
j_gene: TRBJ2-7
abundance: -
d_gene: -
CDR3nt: TGTGCCAGCAGCTCGACCACAGGGTTGGCCTACGAGCAGTACTTC
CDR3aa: CASSSTTGLAYEQYF

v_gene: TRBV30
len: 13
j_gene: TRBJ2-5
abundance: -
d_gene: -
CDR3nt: TGTGCCTGGAGTGTACGTTACCAAGAGACCCAGTACTTC
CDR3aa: CAWSVRYQETQYF

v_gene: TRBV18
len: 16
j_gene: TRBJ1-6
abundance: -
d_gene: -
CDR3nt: TGTGCCAGCTCACGCACCCAGGGACATAATAATTCACCCCTCCACTTT
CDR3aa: CASSRTQGHNNSPLHF